These T cell receptor beta chains were read from a single sample in a study of blood T cell repertoires in COVID-19. Only in-frame clones appear in the TCRdb table, and some are missing; sequencing was by immunoSEQ multiplex PCR. Of about 170,000 clones in the sample, around 84% are singletons; the top ten hold more than 12%. Material: peripheral blood. These TCRs come from a woman aged 70 to 79 with COVID-19, enrolled during active disease. Both conserved end residues are part of each CDR3. Each record gives: J gene, clone size, V gene, CDR3 protein. Clone size is stated in some rows and not others, as once, few, many or a class when expanded.

TRBJ2-3,once,TRBV5-1,CASTLGGGGTVDTQYF
TRBJ1-5,-,TRBV18,CASSRDSLRGPQHF
TRBJ2-1,-,TRBV27,CASSFLVAGGADEQFF
TRBJ1-1,-,TRBV6-4,CASSQQGRDEAFF
TRBJ2-3,-,TRBV5-1,CASSLDAGGTDTQYF
TRBJ2-4,-,TRBV27,CASRVRGQGDQNIQYF
TRBJ1-2,-,TRBV5-1,CASNLQGAVGGYTF
TRBJ1-4,-,TRBV5-6,CASSFFITNEKLFF
TRBJ2-1,-,TRBV27,CASRRTSGTSYNEQFF
TRBJ2-5,-,TRBV5-1,CASSLIDSQETQYF
TRBJ1-1,-,TRBV5-1,CASSSRDRDNTEAFF